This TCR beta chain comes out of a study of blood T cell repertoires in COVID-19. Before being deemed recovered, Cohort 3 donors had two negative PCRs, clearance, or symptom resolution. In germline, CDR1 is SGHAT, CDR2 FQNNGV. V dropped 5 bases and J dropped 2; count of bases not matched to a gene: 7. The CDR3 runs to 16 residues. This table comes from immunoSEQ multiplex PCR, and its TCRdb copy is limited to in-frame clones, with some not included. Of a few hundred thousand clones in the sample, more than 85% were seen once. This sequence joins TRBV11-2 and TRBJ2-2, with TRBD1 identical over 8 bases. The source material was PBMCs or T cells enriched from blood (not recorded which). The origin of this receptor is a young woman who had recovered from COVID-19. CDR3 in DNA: TGTGCCAGCAGCACTCCCGGACAGGGAAACACCGGGGAGCTGTTTTTT. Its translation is CASSTPGQGNTGELFF.